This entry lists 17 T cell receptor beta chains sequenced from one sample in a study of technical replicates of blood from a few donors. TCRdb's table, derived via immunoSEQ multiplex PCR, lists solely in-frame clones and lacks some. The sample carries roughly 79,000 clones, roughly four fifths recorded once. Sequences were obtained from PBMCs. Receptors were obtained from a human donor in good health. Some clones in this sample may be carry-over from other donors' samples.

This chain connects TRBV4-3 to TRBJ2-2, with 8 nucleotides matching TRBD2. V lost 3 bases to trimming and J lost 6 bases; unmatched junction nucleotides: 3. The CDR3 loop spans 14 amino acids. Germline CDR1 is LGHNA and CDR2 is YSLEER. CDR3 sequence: CASSQTAGAGELFF. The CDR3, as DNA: TGCGCCAGCAGCCAGACAGCGGGGGCCGGGGAGCTGTTTTTT.

In DNA, the CDR3 is TGTGCCAGTAGTTTCTACAGGGGTGATTCCAATCAGCCCCAGCATTTT. This encodes CASSFYRGDSNQPQHF. The V call is TRBV19, the J call TRBJ1-5; 7 bases agree with TRBD1. The CDR3 is 16 residues long. V shed 5 bases, J shed 3 bases, and the junction held 10 bases outside the gene matches. The V gene's germline CDR1 is LNHDA and CDR2 SQIVND (reference sequence).

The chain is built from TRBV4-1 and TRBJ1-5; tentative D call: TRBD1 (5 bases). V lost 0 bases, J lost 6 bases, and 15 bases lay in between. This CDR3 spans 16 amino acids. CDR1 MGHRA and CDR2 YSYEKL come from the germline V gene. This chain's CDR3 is CASSQEISRDVQPQHF. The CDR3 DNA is TGCGCCAGCAGCCAAGAAATAAGCAGGGATGTTCAGCCCCAGCATTTT.

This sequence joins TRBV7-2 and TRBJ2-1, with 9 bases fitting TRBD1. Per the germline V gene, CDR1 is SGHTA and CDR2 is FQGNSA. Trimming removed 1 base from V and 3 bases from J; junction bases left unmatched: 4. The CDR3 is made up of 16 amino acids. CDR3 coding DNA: TGTGCCAGCAGCTTAGGGACAGGGGCCCTCTACAATGAGCAGTTCTTC. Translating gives CASSLGTGALYNEQFF.

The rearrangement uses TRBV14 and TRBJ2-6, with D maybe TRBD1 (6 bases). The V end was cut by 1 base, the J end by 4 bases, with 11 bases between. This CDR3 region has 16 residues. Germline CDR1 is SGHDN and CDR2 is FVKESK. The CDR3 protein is CASSQVTGTGANVLTF. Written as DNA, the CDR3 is TGTGCCAGCAGCCAAGTTACAGGGACAGGGGCCAACGTCCTGACTTTC.

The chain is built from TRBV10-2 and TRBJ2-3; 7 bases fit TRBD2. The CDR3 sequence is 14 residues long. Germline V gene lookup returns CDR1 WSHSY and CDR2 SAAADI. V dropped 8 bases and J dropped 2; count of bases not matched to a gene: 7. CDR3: CASQSGTNTDTQYF. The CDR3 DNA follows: TGCGCCAGCCAATCCGGGACTAACACAGATACGCAGTATTTT.

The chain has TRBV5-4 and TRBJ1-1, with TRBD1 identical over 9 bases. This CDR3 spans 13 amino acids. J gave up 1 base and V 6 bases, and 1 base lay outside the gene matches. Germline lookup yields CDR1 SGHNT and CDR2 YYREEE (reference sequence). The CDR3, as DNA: TGTGCCAGCAAGGACAGGGGGAACACTGAAGCTTTCTTT. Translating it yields CASKDRGNTEAFF. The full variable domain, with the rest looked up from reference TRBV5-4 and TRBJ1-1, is ETGVTQSPTHLIKTRGQQVTLRCSSQSGHNTVSWYQQALGQGPQFIFQYYREEENGRGNFPPRFSGLQFPNYSSELNVNALELDDSALYLCASKDRGNTEAFFGQGTRLTVV.

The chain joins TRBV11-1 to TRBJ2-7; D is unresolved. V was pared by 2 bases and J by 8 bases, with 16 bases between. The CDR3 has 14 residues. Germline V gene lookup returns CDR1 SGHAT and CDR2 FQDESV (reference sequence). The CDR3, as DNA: TGTGCCAGCAGCTTAAGGTATGGGCGTGGAAAGCAGTACTTC. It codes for CASSLRYGRGKQYF.

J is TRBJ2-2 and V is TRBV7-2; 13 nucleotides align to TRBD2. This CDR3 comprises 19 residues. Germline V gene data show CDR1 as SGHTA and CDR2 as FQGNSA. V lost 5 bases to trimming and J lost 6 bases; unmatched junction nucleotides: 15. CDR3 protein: CASSTTSGRAVLNAGELFF. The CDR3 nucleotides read TGTGCCAGCAGCACAACTAGCGGGAGGGCGGTACTTAACGCCGGGGAGCTGTTTTTT.

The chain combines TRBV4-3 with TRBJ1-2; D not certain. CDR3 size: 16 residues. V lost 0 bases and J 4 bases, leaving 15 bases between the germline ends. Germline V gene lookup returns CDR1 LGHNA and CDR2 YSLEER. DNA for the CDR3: TGCGCCAGCAGCCAAGATCTTAGCAGCCACCCCTATGGCTACACCTTC. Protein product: CASSQDLSSHPYGYTF.

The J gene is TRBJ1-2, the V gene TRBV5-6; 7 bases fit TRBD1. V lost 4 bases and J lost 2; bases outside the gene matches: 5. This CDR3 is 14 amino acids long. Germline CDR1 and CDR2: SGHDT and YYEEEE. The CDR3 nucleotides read TGTGCCAGCAGCCACCCACAGGGGAACTATGGCTACACCTTC. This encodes CASSHPQGNYGYTF.

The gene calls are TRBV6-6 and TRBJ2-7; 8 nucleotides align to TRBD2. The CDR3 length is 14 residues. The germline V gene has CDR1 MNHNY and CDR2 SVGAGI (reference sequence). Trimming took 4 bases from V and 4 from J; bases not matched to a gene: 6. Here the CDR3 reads CASSSSGLGYEQYF. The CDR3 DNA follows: TGTGCCAGCAGTTCATCGGGACTAGGATACGAGCAGTACTTC.

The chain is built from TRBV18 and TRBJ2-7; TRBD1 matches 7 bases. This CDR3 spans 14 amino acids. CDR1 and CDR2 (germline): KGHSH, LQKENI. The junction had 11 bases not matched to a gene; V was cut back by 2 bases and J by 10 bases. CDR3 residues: CASSPIPGQAIQYF. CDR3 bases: TGTGCCAGCTCACCAATCCCCGGACAGGCGATCCAGTACTTC.

This CDR3 reads CASSFNPPGRVSTDTQYF. CDR3 DNA: TGTGCCAGCAGCTTCAACCCCCCGGGCAGGGTAAGCACAGATACGCAGTATTTT. The chain recombines TRBV7-2 with TRBJ2-3, with D possibly TRBD1 on 5 matching bases. Germline CDR1 SGHTA, CDR2 FQGNSA. The CDR3 is 18 amino acids. The V end was cut by 3 bases, the J end by 0 bases, with 19 bases between.

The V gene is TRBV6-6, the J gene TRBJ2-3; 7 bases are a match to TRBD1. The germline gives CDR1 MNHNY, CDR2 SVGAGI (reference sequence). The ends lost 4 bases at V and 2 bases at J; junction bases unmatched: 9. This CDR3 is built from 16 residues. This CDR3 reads CASSSLRDRLTDTQYF. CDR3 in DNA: TGTGCCAGCAGTTCCTTGAGGGACAGACTCACAGATACGCAGTATTTT.

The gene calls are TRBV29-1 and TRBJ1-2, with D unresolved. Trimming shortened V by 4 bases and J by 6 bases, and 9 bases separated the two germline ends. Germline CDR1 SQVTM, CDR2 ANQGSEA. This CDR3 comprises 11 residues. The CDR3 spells CSVGQGDGYTF. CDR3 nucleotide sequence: TGCAGCGTTGGCCAAGGAGATGGCTACACCTTC.

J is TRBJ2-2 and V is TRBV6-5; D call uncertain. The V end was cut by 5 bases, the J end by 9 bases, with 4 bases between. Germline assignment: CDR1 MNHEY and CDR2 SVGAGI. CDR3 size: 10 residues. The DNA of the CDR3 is TGTGCCAGCAGTCTCCGGGAGCTGTTTTTT. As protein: CASSLRELFF.